This record concerns one T cell receptor (beta chain) sequence. Sequencing was performed with immunoSEQ multiplex PCR; in TCRdb, only in-frame clones are kept and a portion is missing. The data show about 70,000 clones, roughly 78% seen once. The germline gives CDR1 SQVTM, CDR2 ANQGSEA. This CDR3 contains 16 residues. Trimming took 3 bases from V and 4 from J, leaving 20 bases between them. The data derive from a study of OX40 agonist ivuxolimab in advanced cancers. The origin of this receptor is an adult with an advanced solid tumor such as melanoma, head and neck, liver or kidney cancer. This chain joins TRBV29-1 and TRBJ2-3; D possibly corresponds to TRBD1 (5 bases). Sequenced material: CD4+ or CD8+ T cells sorted from blood, taken in a trial of the OX40 agonist ivuxolimab. CDR3: CSVEGIPPQGSDTQYF. In nucleotides, the CDR3 is TGCAGCGTTGAGGGTATACCCCCCCAGGGTTCAGATACGCAGTATTTT.